This T cell receptor beta chain was obtained from a study of metastatic and nonmetastatic thyroid tumors. In the study overall: Samples came from malignant and benign thyroid patients, and repertoires were compared across blood and tumor or nodule tissue.

Thyroid surgery was performed in patients who had received no treatment beforehand. With MiXCR, TCRdb reprocessed the PCR reads. The data contain 50,000 to 70,000 clones, 4% to 4.5% of them seen just once; the ten biggest clones take up approximately 20%. The CDR3 totals 14 residues. Germline V gene sequence: CDR1 SGHVS, CDR2 FNYEAQ. V gave up 6 bases and J gave up 2 bases; unmatched junction bases: 4. This clone turned up a few times. Its antigen is still unknown. The study's findings and limits: It was reported that TCR beta diversity was significantly higher in malignant thyroid tumors than benign nodules, in blood and tumor.

The sequence was collected from a female donor with papillary thyroid cancer or a benign thyroid nodule (not recorded which). Some clones in this sample may be carry-over from other donors' samples. The rearrangement links TRBV7-6 to TRBJ2-1, with 7 bases aligning to TRBD2. Specimen: blood. The CDR3 reads CASSTSAAYNEQFF. CDR3 DNA: TGTGCCAGCAGTACTAGCGCCGCCTACAATGAGCAGTTCTTC.